This entry lists 18 T cell receptor beta chains sequenced from one sample in a study of PD-L1 blockade in urothelial cancer. Profiled with immunoSEQ multiplex PCR; TCRdb holds only in-frame clones, not every one. Among about 73,000 clones, roughly 91% were seen once, and the ten largest hold less than 4%. The sequencing used PBMCs, collected around atezolizumab (anti-PD-L1) treatment. The source is a man aged 60-69 years with urothelial cancer.

The V gene is TRBV5-6, the J gene TRBJ2-3; possible D gene TRBD1, 6 bases. Germline lookup yields CDR1 SGHDT and CDR2 YYEEEE. With 7 bases removed from V and 2 bases from J, the gap between germline ends came to 14 bases. The CDR3 extends over 14 amino acids. DNA of the CDR3: TGTGCCAGCTCCCGGGACACAATCACAGATACGCAGTATTTT. Protein: CASSRDTITDTQYF.

This sequence joins TRBV4-1 and TRBJ1-1; 7 bases agree with TRBD1. V gave up 4 bases and J gave up 5 bases; unmatched junction bases: 13. From germline, CDR1 is MGHRA and CDR2 YSYEKL. The CDR3 has 16 residues. The DNA for the CDR3 is TGCGCCAGCAGCCTCACCGTCTTCGACAGGGTAACTGAAGCTTTCTTT. Protein product: CASSLTVFDRVTEAFF.

This chain connects TRBV7-7 to TRBJ2-5; D might be TRBD2 (5 bases). The CDR3 runs to 12 residues. Trimming took off 7 bases at V and 5 bases at J, with 11 bases between the two ends. The germline CDR1 and CDR2 sequences are SSHAT and FNYEAQ (reference sequence). CDR3 loop: CASIPPGETQYF. The CDR3 DNA sequence: TGTGCCAGCATCCCCCCGGGGGAGACCCAGTACTTC. Full variable domain (rest looked up from reference TRBV7-7 and TRBJ2-5): GAGVSQSPRYKVTKRGQDVTLRCDPISSHATLYWYQQALGQGPEFLTYFNYEAQPDKSGLPSDRFSAERPEGSISTLTIQRTEQRDSAMYRCASIPPGETQYFGPGTRLLVL.

This clone was seen more than once but under ten times. The chain carries TRBV7-9 and TRBJ1-2; no clear D. The germline CDR1 and CDR2 sequences are SEHNR and FQNEAQ (reference sequence). Between the trimmed V and J ends, which lost 3 bases and 0 bases, there was a span of 5 bases. The CDR3 has 13 amino acids. CDR3 sequence reads: CASSFESNYGYTF. CDR3 sequence (DNA): TGTGCCAGCAGCTTCGAGTCTAACTATGGCTACACCTTC.

The chain uses TRBV5-4 and TRBJ2-7, with TRBD2 matching over 13 bases. The CDR3 has 17 residues. Per germline, CDR1 SGHNT and CDR2 YYREEE (reference sequence). V lost 4 bases and J lost 7; bases outside the gene matches: 14. The DNA of the CDR3 is TGTGCCAGCAGCCTTCTGGGACTAGCGGGGTCTTATAGGGAGCAGTACTTC. Translating it yields CASSLLGLAGSYREQYF.

The chain links TRBV5-1 to TRBJ2-1, with D perhaps matching TRBD2 (6 bases). V lost 3 bases and J lost 4, with 17 bases in between. From germline, CDR1 is SGHRS and CDR2 YFSETQ. This CDR3 has 16 residues. CDR3 sequence (DNA): TGCGCCAGCAGCTACCTTAGTGGGGCGGGATACAATGAGCAGTTCTTC. It codes for CASSYLSGAGYNEQFF.

CDR3 DNA sequence: TGTGCCAGCAGTCCTGGGACAGGGACAAGCGGGAGTTCCTACGAGCAGTACTTC. It is translated as CASSPGTGTSGSSYEQYF. The rearrangement links TRBV28 to TRBJ2-7; D perhaps matches TRBD1 (9 bases). CDR1 is MDHEN and CDR2 is SYDVKM in the germline V gene. The ends were cut back, 5 bases at V and 1 base at J, with 24 bases in the middle. This CDR3 has 18 amino acids.

The gene calls are TRBV7-2 and TRBJ2-3; 10 nucleotides line up with TRBD2. Germline V CDR1 and CDR2: SGHTA, FQGNSA. This CDR3 region has 17 residues. V lost 1 base to trimming and J lost 3 bases; unmatched junction nucleotides: 7. As DNA, the CDR3 is TGTGCCAGCAGCTTAGACGGAGCGGGAGGGGGTACAGATACGCAGTATTTT. Its protein product is CASSLDGAGGGTDTQYF. The full variable domain, in which reference TRBV7-2 and TRBJ2-3 provide the parts outside the CDR3, is GAGVSQSPSNKVTEKGKDVELRCDPISGHTALYWYRQSLGQGLEFLIYFQGNSAPDKSGLPSDRFSAERTGGSVSTLTIQRTQQEDSAVYLCASSLDGAGGGTDTQYFGPGTRLTVL.

V usage is TRBV5-5 and J usage is TRBJ1-2; D is possibly TRBD1 (5 bases). With 1 base removed from V and 8 bases from J, the gap between germline ends came to 18 bases. There are 15 residues in the CDR3. CDR1 and CDR2 (germline): SGHKS, YYEKEE (reference sequence). The CDR3 nucleotides are TGTGCCAGCAGCTTGTTTGGCAGGGATATCGCCGGCTACACCTTC. Translating it yields CASSLFGRDIAGYTF.

The V and J genes are TRBV20-1 and TRBJ2-1; tentatively, D is TRBD2 (6 bases). The CDR3 has 11 amino acids. Trimming left V 7 bases short and J 10 bases short, with 14 bases between. CDR1 and CDR2 (germline): DFQATT, SNEGSKA (reference sequence). CDR3 in amino acids: CSGRGGAEQFF. The CDR3 nucleotides are TGCAGTGGGAGGGGCGGGGCGGAGCAGTTCTTC.

V usage is TRBV28 and J usage is TRBJ2-5; possible D gene TRBD2, 6 bases. The CDR3 has 14 residues. Germline-derived CDR1 and CDR2 are MDHEN and SYDVKM. The V end was cut by 6 bases, the J end by 5 bases, with 16 bases between. CDR3 protein: CASSFGGPGETQYF. CDR3 nucleotide sequence: TGTGCCAGCAGCTTTGGAGGGCCAGGGGAGACCCAGTACTTC.

The count of this clone is one. This chain uses TRBV19 with TRBJ2-7, with 8 positions matching TRBD1. The CDR3 contains 16 residues. V shed 5 bases and J 0 bases; nucleotides not matched to a gene: 9. The germline gives CDR1 LNHDA, CDR2 SQIVND (reference sequence). The CDR3 coding sequence is TGTGCCAGTAGTCCCAGACAGGGGCCGAGCTCCTACGAGCAGTACTTC. Translating gives CASSPRQGPSSYEQYF.

V usage is TRBV7-2 and J usage is TRBJ1-5; D remains ambiguous. The germline V and J ends were trimmed by 1 base and 3 bases, with 7 bases remaining between them. Germline CDR1 and CDR2: SGHTA and FQGNSA. The CDR3 extends over 14 amino acids. The DNA for the CDR3 is TGTGCCAGCAGCTTAGTTCTGTCCAATCAGCCCCAGCATTTT. Translation gives CASSLVLSNQPQHF.

The rearrangement uses TRBV9 and TRBJ2-5; TRBD2 aligns across 10 bases. Germline V gene lookup returns CDR1 SGDLS and CDR2 YYNGEE. Trimming at V came to 3 bases and at J to 5 bases, leaving 19 bases not matched to a gene. The CDR3 covers 19 residues. CDR3 DNA: TGTGCCAGCAGCGAGACTAGCGGGCGAGGTTTTGCACTCACGGAGACCCAGTACTTC. The encoded protein is CASSETSGRGFALTETQYF.

The CDR3 sequence: CASSHFSGNSGNTIYF. Written as DNA, the CDR3 is TGTGCCAGTAGCCATTTTTCGGGGAACTCTGGAAACACCATATATTTT. The V call is TRBV27, the J call TRBJ1-3; D gene ambiguous. This CDR3 spans 16 amino acids. Germline V gives CDR1 MNHEY, CDR2 SMNVEV (reference sequence). V was trimmed by 9 bases and J by 0 bases, leaving 18 bases between them.

The chain combines TRBV4-1 with TRBJ2-7; 7 bases agree with TRBD1. The CDR3 extends over 16 amino acids. V shed 3 bases, J shed 0 bases, and the junction held 8 bases outside the gene matches. From germline, CDR1 is MGHRA and CDR2 YSYEKL. CDR3 sequence: CASSQPRGQSSYEQYF. The CDR3 DNA reads as TGCGCCAGCAGCCAGCCAAGGGGACAGAGCTCCTACGAGCAGTACTTC.

The chain carries TRBV19 and TRBJ2-7, with 9 bases fitting TRBD1. V shed 6 bases, J shed 3 bases, and the junction held 3 bases outside the gene matches. The CDR3 runs to 13 residues. Germline V gene data show CDR1 as LNHDA and CDR2 as SQIVND (reference sequence). For the CDR3, the DNA is TGTGCCAGTAGCAGGACAGGGGTCTACGAGCAGTACTTC. It specifies CASSRTGVYEQYF.

The rearrangement uses TRBV30 and TRBJ1-2, with TRBD1 as a possible D gene (5 bases). This CDR3 is 14 amino acids long. The V end was cut by 1 base, the J end by 2 bases, with 11 bases between. Germline V gives CDR1 GTSNPN, CDR2 SVGIG (reference sequence). For the CDR3, the DNA is TGTGCCTGGAGTGCCGTGGGGGGGAACTATGGCTACACCTTC. It translates to CAWSAVGGNYGYTF.